This is a list of T cell receptor beta chains from one sample in a study of blood T cell repertoires in COVID-19. Data came from immunoSEQ multiplex PCR; TCRdb stores just in-frame clones and leaves some out. The sample yields about 140,000 clones, about 81% seen once. Source material: peripheral blood. These receptors all stem from a woman older than 75 with acute or convalescent COVID-19. Both conserved end residues are part of each CDR3. The order of the fields is CDR3 length, J gene, V gene, CDR3 protein.

CDR3 length: 15
J gene: TRBJ2-3
V gene: TRBV2
CDR3 protein: CASSRQGKETDTQYF

CDR3 length: 15
J gene: TRBJ2-5
V gene: TRBV5-4
CDR3 protein: CASSLDSGTQETQYF

CDR3 length: 14
J gene: TRBJ1-1
V gene: TRBV3-1/TRBV3-2
CDR3 protein: CASSQAGRGTEAFF

CDR3 length: 15
J gene: TRBJ2-2
V gene: TRBV5-3
CDR3 protein: CARSAWSVLPGELFF

CDR3 length: 14
J gene: TRBJ1-4
V gene: TRBV7-9
CDR3 protein: CASSREGQIEKLFF

CDR3 length: 14
J gene: TRBJ1-2
V gene: TRBV7-2
CDR3 protein: CASSLPGVRSGYTF

CDR3 length: 14
J gene: TRBJ2-3
V gene: TRBV11-2
CDR3 protein: CASSFWQNTDTQYF

CDR3 length: 15
J gene: TRBJ2-7
V gene: TRBV11-1
CDR3 protein: CASSLEGLYLYEQYF

CDR3 length: 16
J gene: TRBJ1-4
V gene: TRBV9
CDR3 protein: CASSPETGVGYEKLFF

CDR3 length: 15
J gene: TRBJ2-5
V gene: TRBV3-1/TRBV3-2
CDR3 protein: CASSLLAGGPETQYF

CDR3 length: 13
J gene: TRBJ2-5
V gene: TRBV5-8
CDR3 protein: CASSLAGSKTQYF

CDR3 length: 12
J gene: TRBJ2-2
V gene: TRBV7-9
CDR3 protein: CASSFGPRELFF

CDR3 length: 15
J gene: TRBJ2-2
V gene: TRBV6-1
CDR3 protein: CASSEMPAGGGELFF

CDR3 length: 15
J gene: TRBJ2-7
V gene: TRBV3-1/TRBV3-2
CDR3 protein: CASSQVAVPTYEQYF

CDR3 length: 19
J gene: TRBJ2-5
V gene: TRBV28
CDR3 protein: CASSFPSPGLAEYQETQYF

CDR3 length: 14
J gene: TRBJ2-3
V gene: TRBV7-9
CDR3 protein: CASSPPGSTDTQYF

CDR3 length: 15
J gene: TRBJ2-5
V gene: TRBV28
CDR3 protein: CASRRRESPWETQYF

CDR3 length: 14
J gene: TRBJ1-2
V gene: TRBV19
CDR3 protein: CATTGGPGHYGYTF

CDR3 length: 15
J gene: TRBJ2-2
V gene: TRBV5-1
CDR3 protein: CASSLSTSGTGELFF

CDR3 length: 15
J gene: TRBJ1-1
V gene: TRBV4-1
CDR3 protein: CASSQVVAGSTEAFF

CDR3 length: 13
J gene: TRBJ2-5
V gene: TRBV11-2
CDR3 protein: CASRTRAQETQYF

CDR3 length: 13
J gene: TRBJ1-5
V gene: TRBV28
CDR3 protein: CASSSGGFQPQHF

CDR3 length: 19
J gene: TRBJ2-1
V gene: TRBV28
CDR3 protein: CASSFSDGLAGGLGNEQFF

CDR3 length: 14
J gene: TRBJ2-7
V gene: TRBV18
CDR3 protein: CASSPAVFSYEQYF

CDR3 length: 14
J gene: TRBJ1-6
V gene: TRBV3-1/TRBV3-2
CDR3 protein: CASSQARGYSPLHF

CDR3 length: 11
J gene: TRBJ2-1
V gene: TRBV7-8
CDR3 protein: CASSPSMVLFF

CDR3 length: 15
J gene: TRBJ1-4
V gene: TRBV2
CDR3 protein: CASSQIQGRNEKLFF

CDR3 length: 12
J gene: TRBJ2-7
V gene: TRBV3-1/TRBV3-2
CDR3 protein: CASSQSYYEQYF

CDR3 length: 14
J gene: TRBJ2-7
V gene: TRBV5-1
CDR3 protein: CASSAGTPSYEQYF

CDR3 length: 14
J gene: TRBJ2-3
V gene: TRBV3-1/TRBV3-2
CDR3 protein: CASSQGTSGSTQYF

CDR3 length: 13
J gene: TRBJ2-7
V gene: TRBV27
CDR3 protein: CASRKTATYEQYF

CDR3 length: 14
J gene: TRBJ2-7
V gene: TRBV7-8
CDR3 protein: CASSPGQGRYEQYF

CDR3 length: 15
J gene: TRBJ1-4
V gene: TRBV30
CDR3 protein: CAWSVGGQGYGKLFF

CDR3 length: 17
J gene: TRBJ2-7
V gene: TRBV28
CDR3 protein: CASSFGRWDRATYEQYF

CDR3 length: 15
J gene: TRBJ2-3
V gene: TRBV11-2
CDR3 protein: CASSLTAGVVGTQYF

CDR3 length: 15
J gene: TRBJ2-1
V gene: TRBV28
CDR3 protein: CASSSLAGGYNEQFF